What follows are 30 T cell receptor beta chains derived from one specimen sequenced in a study of neoadjuvant anti-PD-1 for oral cavity cancer (dated by TCRdb to 2020 to 2022). According to the study, the label for this sample's time point signals: before neoadjuvant nivolumab. Preparation of the library involved the immunoSEQ multiplex PCR assay. The source is immuneACCESS, and TCRdb retained only in-frame sequences with V and J called. Part of the clones is not carried over; for the studies checked, unresolved V genes explain less than half of this, and the remainder is unexplained. The sample yields about 15,000 clones; about 64% were counted once. Approximately 3.3% of the sample is held by the ten biggest clonotypes. Material: PBMCs, obtained before nivolumab (anti-PD-1) treatment. The receptors here all came from a person between 40 and 85 years old with oral cavity squamous cell carcinoma.

The J gene is TRBJ2-1, the V gene TRBV19, with D unresolved. Between the trimmed V and J ends, which lost 6 bases and 7 bases, there was a span of 7 bases. Germline loops: CDR1 LNHDA, CDR2 SQIVND (reference sequence). CDR3 length equals 11 residues. The chain's CDR3 is CASRVENEQFF. The CDR3 nucleotides read TGTGCCAGTAGGGTGGAAAATGAGCAGTTCTTC.

This clone occurred once. This rearrangement joins TRBV7-3 to TRBJ1-1, with a tentative D call TRBD1 (5 bases). With 4 bases removed from V and 5 bases from J, the gap between germline ends came to 14 bases. CDR3 size: 14 residues. Looked up from germline, CDR1 is SGHTA and CDR2 is FQGTGA. The DNA of the CDR3 is TGTGCCAGCAGCTCTCGGGGGGGTAATACTGAAGCTTTCTTT. As protein: CASSSRGGNTEAFF.

The genes are TRBV10-2 and TRBJ2-3, with D hard to call. From germline, CDR1 is WSHSY and CDR2 SAAADI. The V end lost 8 bases, the J end lost 0 bases, and 21 bases lay between the germline ends. The CDR3 covers 17 residues. As DNA, the CDR3 is TGCGCCAGCCAACAATTCTTTTTAACGGCTAGCACAGATACGCAGTATTTT. It translates to CASQQFFLTASTDTQYF.

This clone was picked up a small number of times. The chain couples TRBV13 to TRBJ1-1, with no clear D. The CDR3 is 13 residues long. Germline CDR1 and CDR2: PRHDT and FYEKMQ (reference sequence). Trimming left V 7 bases short and J 4 bases short, with 13 bases between. The CDR3 nucleotides are TGTGCCAGCACCCGTTCCCGAGGCACTGAAGCTTTCTTT. It codes for CASTRSRGTEAFF. Supplemented by reference TRBV13 and TRBJ1-1, the full variable domain reads AAGVIQSPRHLIKEKRETATLKCYPIPRHDTVYWYQQGPGQDPQFLISFYEKMQSDKGSIPDRFSAQQFSDYHSELNMSSLELGDSALYFCASTRSRGTEAFFGQGTRLTVV.

This clone has more than one count but fewer than ten. The chain is built from TRBV7-3 and TRBJ2-2, with D unresolved. Germline V gives CDR1 SGHTA, CDR2 FQGTGA. Trimming took 5 bases from V and 0 from J, leaving 13 bases between them. This CDR3 has 16 residues. CDR3 amino acids: CASSRVGWPNTGELFF. Written as DNA, the CDR3 is TGTGCCAGCAGCCGGGTTGGTTGGCCGAACACCGGGGAGCTGTTTTTT.

The table lists this clone with a count of one. The chain recombines TRBV9 with TRBJ2-7; TRBD2 matches at 14 bases. The V gene's germline CDR1 is SGDLS and CDR2 YYNGEE. With V trimmed by 0 bases and J by 6 bases, 11 bases remained unmatched. The CDR3 runs 18 residues. In nucleotides, the CDR3 is TGTGCCAGCAGCGTAGGGATAGGGACTAGCGGGAGCCCTGGCGAGCAGTACTTC. This encodes CASSVGIGTSGSPGEQYF.

This chain connects TRBV7-9 to TRBJ2-7; no clear D gene. The CDR3 totals 12 residues. Trimming shortened V by 1 base and J by 3 bases, and 4 bases separated the two germline ends. Germline V gives CDR1 SEHNR, CDR2 FQNEAQ (reference sequence). CDR3 amino acids: CASSLVHYEQYF. CDR3 bases: TGTGCCAGCAGCTTAGTCCACTACGAGCAGTACTTC.

This sequence joins TRBV6-4 and TRBJ2-1; the match to TRBD2 covers 14 bases. Unmatched junction bases numbered 4, after V lost 5 bases and J lost 7 bases. This CDR3 has 15 amino acids. Germline loops: CDR1 MRHNA, CDR2 SNTAGT. This chain's CDR3 is CASSLGLAGVNEQFF. The CDR3 region has the DNA TGTGCCAGCAGTCTGGGACTAGCGGGAGTTAATGAGCAGTTCTTC.

This clone has just a few counts. The gene calls are TRBV5-5 and TRBJ1-3; perhaps TRBD1 as D (6 bases). Trimming took off 2 bases at V and 2 bases at J, with 14 bases between the two ends. The CDR3 loop spans 16 amino acids. Germline CDR1 reads SGHKS; CDR2 reads YYEKEE (reference sequence). The CDR3 here is CASSFQDGTTGNTIYF. In nucleotides, the CDR3 is TGTGCCAGCAGCTTTCAAGACGGGACAACTGGAAACACCATATATTTT.

The DNA for the CDR3 is TGTGCCAGCAGCGAACAGGGGGCGCTGGGCACTGAAGCTTTCTTT. This encodes CASSEQGALGTEAFF. The V call is TRBV7-9, the J call TRBJ1-1, with TRBD1 matching 9 bases. Germline V gives CDR1 SEHNR, CDR2 FQNEAQ (reference sequence). This CDR3 is 15 amino acids long. J lost 4 bases, V lost 5 bases, and 8 bases had no gene match.

The rearrangement links TRBV27 to TRBJ2-7; TRBD2 matches at 8 bases. This CDR3 has 13 amino acids. Trimming took 6 bases from V and 3 from J; bases not matched to a gene: 4. The germline V gene has CDR1 MNHEY and CDR2 SMNVEV (reference sequence). The CDR3 nucleotides read TGTGCCAGCAGCACCGGGAGGGGCTACGAGCAGTACTTC. It yields the protein CASSTGRGYEQYF.

This clone was seen a few times. The rearrangement links TRBV11-2 to TRBJ1-2; D might be TRBD1 (6 bases). This CDR3 has 15 amino acids. Trimming took off 0 bases at V and 7 bases at J, with 15 bases between the two ends. In germline, CDR1 is SGHAT, CDR2 FQNNGV. As DNA, the CDR3 is TGTGCCAGCAGCTTAGACCCATCAGGGGTCGGTGGCTACACCTTC. This sequence encodes CASSLDPSGVGGYTF.

The J gene is TRBJ2-5, the V gene TRBV2; the D is unclear. This CDR3 region has 14 residues. The V end lost 4 bases, the J end lost 0 bases, and 9 bases lay between the germline ends. Germline V lookup: CDR1 SNHLY, CDR2 FYNNEI. The DNA for the CDR3 is TGTGCCAGCAGTGGGGTATGGTACCAAGAGACCCAGTACTTC. It is translated as CASSGVWYQETQYF.

The chain recombines TRBV12-5 with TRBJ1-5; D is unclear. V was clipped by 2 bases and J by 3 bases, with 8 bases between them. Germline assignment: CDR1 LGHNT and CDR2 FRNRAP. CDR3 length: 14 residues. The CDR3 here is CASGLFPLNQPQHF. In DNA, the CDR3 is TGTGCTAGTGGTTTGTTCCCACTCAATCAGCCCCAGCATTTT.

V is TRBV5-4 and J is TRBJ2-3; 14 positions match TRBD2. V was clipped by 4 bases and J by 0 bases; unmatched bases: 10. The germline gives CDR1 SGHNT, CDR2 YYREEE (reference sequence). The CDR3 is made up of 19 amino acids. For the CDR3, the DNA is TGTGCCAGCAGCCCTTTTGGACTAGCGGGGGGCCTAAGCACAGATACGCAGTATTTT. The encoded protein is CASSPFGLAGGLSTDTQYF.

V is TRBV6-1 and J is TRBJ1-3; the D is unclear. Per germline, CDR1 MNHNS and CDR2 SASEGT. The length of the CDR3 is 15 residues. Deletions cut 6 bases from V and 0 bases from J, with 12 bases between. This chain's CDR3 is CASRGPLFSGNTIYF. CDR3 nucleotides: TGTGCCAGCAGAGGCCCACTTTTCTCTGGAAACACCATATATTTT.

The V call is TRBV4-1, the J call TRBJ1-1; D is uncertain. Trimming stripped 0 bases from V and 7 bases from J, with 12 bases between. The CDR3 is 14 amino acids. CDR1 and CDR2 (germline): MGHRA, YSYEKL. The CDR3 region is CASSQEAGIGEAFF. CDR3 nucleotides: TGCGCCAGCAGCCAAGAGGCGGGTATCGGTGAAGCTTTCTTT.

The chain recombines TRBV18 with TRBJ2-7, with 13 positions matching TRBD2. In germline, CDR1 is KGHSH, CDR2 LQKENI. The junction had 9 bases not matched to a gene; V was cut back by 5 bases and J by 2 bases. The CDR3 covers 17 residues. This CDR3 is CASSSGLAGERAYEQYF. CDR3 in DNA: TGTGCCAGCTCATCAGGACTAGCGGGAGAGCGGGCCTACGAGCAGTACTTC.

This chain links TRBV7-9 with TRBJ2-7; D not certain. From germline, CDR1 is SEHNR and CDR2 FQNEAQ (reference sequence). V was pared by 3 bases and J by 3 bases, with 3 bases between. The CDR3 spans 11 residues. CDR3 residues: CASSFHYEQYF. For the CDR3, the DNA is TGTGCCAGCAGCTTCCACTACGAGCAGTACTTC. Complete variable domain (other parts from reference TRBV7-9 and TRBJ2-7): DTGVSQNPRHKITKRGQNVTFRCDPISEHNRLYWYRQTLGQGPEFLTYFQNEAQLEKSRLLSDRFSAERPKGSFSTLEIQRTEQGDSAMYLCASSFHYEQYFGPGTRLTVT.

This chain joins TRBV9 and TRBJ2-3; TRBD1 aligns across 11 bases. From germline, CDR1 is SGDLS and CDR2 YYNGEE. There are 18 residues in the CDR3. Germline trimming cut 4 bases from V and 0 bases from J; bases unmatched to any gene: 10. CDR3 nucleotides: TGTGCCAGCAGCACCGGGACAGGGGGGACAACTAGCACAGATACGCAGTATTTT. Translating gives CASSTGTGGTTSTDTQYF.

The V and J genes are TRBV7-9 and TRBJ2-7, with D uncertain. The V gene's germline CDR1 is SEHNR and CDR2 FQNEAQ (reference sequence). V was cut by 3 bases and J by 3 bases, with 12 bases left in between. The length of the CDR3 is 14 residues. CDR3 sequence (DNA): TGTGCCAGCAGCTTCCCCTTTCCTCGCTACGAGCAGTACTTC. Protein product: CASSFPFPRYEQYF.

This rearrangement joins TRBV6-6 to TRBJ2-7; tentative D call: TRBD2 (6 bases). CDR3 length: 14 amino acids. Trimming took off 6 bases at V and 5 bases at J, with 17 bases between the two ends. Germline CDR1 is MNHNY and CDR2 is SVGAGI (reference sequence). The DNA of the CDR3 is TGTGCCAGCAGGGCCGGAGGGGTGGTACACGAGCAGTACTTC. This gives the protein CASRAGGVVHEQYF.

This clone has a handful of counts. This rearrangement joins TRBV6-1 to TRBJ1-2; a weak D match, TRBD1 (5 bases). V lost 2 bases to trimming and J lost 4 bases, with 14 bases between them. The CDR3 covers 15 residues. Germline V gene lookup returns CDR1 MNHNS and CDR2 SASEGT. CDR3 sequence reads: CASSETPGVVYGYTF. CDR3 DNA sequence: TGTGCCAGCAGTGAAACTCCGGGGGTGGTCTATGGCTACACCTTC.

This clone was counted only a few times. V gene TRBV7-9 combines with J gene TRBJ2-2; 7 nucleotides line up with TRBD2. V lost 2 bases to trimming and J lost 3 bases; unmatched junction nucleotides: 3. Germline CDR1 is SEHNR and CDR2 is FQNEAQ (reference sequence). The CDR3 runs 15 residues. The CDR3 here is CASSLSRGDTGELFF. CDR3 DNA sequence: TGTGCCAGCAGCTTATCTCGGGGGGACACCGGGGAGCTGTTTTTT.

The chain joins TRBV5-1 to TRBJ1-1; 9 bases agree with TRBD1. This CDR3 spans 15 amino acids. Germline CDR1 reads SGHRS; CDR2 reads YFSETQ. V lost 0 bases to trimming and J lost 5 bases; unmatched junction nucleotides: 5. Here the CDR3 DNA reads TGCGCCAGCAGCTTGGGGGACAGGGTGAGAACTGAAGCTTTCTTT. Its translation: CASSLGDRVRTEAFF.

The rearrangement links TRBV19 to TRBJ2-7, with 14 bases fitting TRBD2. V shed 6 bases and J 5 bases; nucleotides not matched to a gene: 9. Germline V lookup: CDR1 LNHDA, CDR2 SQIVND (reference sequence). The CDR3 runs 16 residues. The CDR3 sequence is CASSSGLAGGRDEQYF. CDR3 sequence (DNA): TGTGCCAGTAGCAGCGGACTAGCGGGGGGCCGAGACGAGCAGTACTTC.

This chain's CDR3 is CASSLVSGDYNQPQHF. The CDR3 DNA is TGTGCCAGCAGCTTGGTTTCAGGGGACTACAATCAGCCCCAGCATTTT. This chain joins TRBV5-8 and TRBJ1-5; a weak D match, TRBD1 (6 bases). This CDR3 is built from 16 residues. Germline CDR1 SGHTS, CDR2 YDEGEE. Trimming left V 0 bases short and J 3 bases short, with 13 bases between.

The chain couples TRBV30 to TRBJ2-3; D is ambiguous. Looked up from germline, CDR1 is GTSNPN and CDR2 is SVGIG (reference sequence). The CDR3 covers 13 residues. The V end lost 2 bases, the J end lost 2 bases, and 8 bases lay between the germline ends. CDR3 DNA: TGTGCCTGGAGTTTTGGGTACACAGATACGCAGTATTTT. Translation: CAWSFGYTDTQYF. Full variable domain (remainder filled in from reference TRBV30 and TRBJ2-3): SQTIHQWPATLVQPVGSPLSLECTVEGTSNPNLYWYRQAAGRGLQLLFYSVGIGQISSEVPQNLSASRPQDRQFILSSKKLLLSDSGFYLCAWSFGYTDTQYFGPGTRLTVL.

This chain links TRBV6-4 with TRBJ2-1; 7 bases are a match to TRBD2. V was pared by 2 bases and J by 0 bases, with 4 bases of the junction left unmatched. The length of the CDR3 is 16 residues. Per the germline V gene, CDR1 is MRHNA and CDR2 is SNTAGT. The CDR3 sequence: CASSDGQRDSYNEQFF. The CDR3 DNA sequence: TGTGCCAGCAGTGACGGGCAGCGGGACTCCTACAATGAGCAGTTCTTC.

J is TRBJ2-3 and V is TRBV5-1; D uncertain. Trimming removed 3 bases at V and 2 bases at J, with 22 bases between. The CDR3 length is 18 residues. The V gene's germline CDR1 is SGHRS and CDR2 YFSETQ. The CDR3: CASSSGRTDRRFTDTQYF. In nucleotides, the CDR3 is TGCGCCAGCAGCTCTGGACGAACCGATCGTCGGTTCACAGATACGCAGTATTTT.